A single sample is the source of the 23 T cell receptor beta chains below, sequenced in a study of blood T cell repertoires in COVID-19. Using immunoSEQ multiplex PCR, the repertoire was profiled, and TCRdb retains in-frame clones only, with some absent. The sample yields over 140,000 clones, approximately 83% seen once. Sequencing was done on a sample of peripheral blood. These receptors all stem from a woman aged 55-75 years with acute or convalescent COVID-19.

The sample holds one count of this clone. This chain links TRBV5-1 with TRBJ2-1; 9 positions agree with TRBD2. V dropped 4 bases and J dropped 9; count of bases not matched to a gene: 14. Germline-derived CDR1 and CDR2 are SGHRS and YFSETQ. The CDR3 is 16 amino acids. Here the CDR3 reads CASSPPSSGSRGEQFF. CDR3 bases: TGCGCCAGCAGCCCGCCTAGTAGCGGGAGTCGGGGTGAGCAGTTCTTC.

The rearrangement joins TRBV28 to TRBJ1-1; 8 bases map to TRBD1. V lost 3 bases to trimming and J lost 11 bases; unmatched junction nucleotides: 5. CDR1 is MDHEN and CDR2 is SYDVKM in the germline V gene. The CDR3 runs 12 residues. CDR3 nucleotide sequence: TGTGCCAGCAGTTTGGAGGACAGGGAGGCTTTCTTT. Its protein is CASSLEDREAFF. Filled out from reference TRBV28 and TRBJ1-1, the complete variable domain reads DVKVTQSSRYLVKRTGEKVFLECVQDMDHENMFWYRQDPGLGLRLIYFSYDVKMKEKGDIPEGYSVSREKKERFSLILESASTNQTSMYLCASSLEDREAFFGQGTRLTVV.

The CDR3, as DNA: TGTGCCAGCAGCCAAGTAGGTAGCGACAGGGGCTATGGCTACACCTTC. Translated, it gives CASSQVGSDRGYGYTF. The chain links TRBV3-1 (or the pseudogene TRBV3-2) to TRBJ1-2, with 8 bases aligning to TRBD1. Germline-derived CDR1 and CDR2 are LGHDT and YNNKEL (reference sequence). Unmatched junction bases numbered 8, after V lost 1 base and J lost 4 bases. The CDR3 consists of 16 residues.

The chain uses TRBV5-1 and TRBJ1-5; 7 bases fit TRBD1. With V trimmed by 0 bases and J by 4 bases, 7 bases remained unmatched. The germline gives CDR1 SGHRS, CDR2 YFSETQ. The CDR3 length is 16 residues. The CDR3 spells CASSLVPTGSNQPQHF. The DNA of the CDR3 is TGCGCCAGCAGCTTGGTACCGACAGGGAGTAATCAGCCCCAGCATTTT.

This chain connects TRBV10-1 to TRBJ1-1; TRBD1 aligns across 7 bases. The CDR3 consists of 14 residues. Germline V gives CDR1 WNHNN, CDR2 SYGVQD (reference sequence). V was clipped by 4 bases and J by 1 base; unmatched bases: 3. The CDR3 region has the DNA TGCGCCAGCAGTGCCCAGGGGGAGAACACTGAAGCTTTCTTT. Encoded protein: CASSAQGENTEAFF.

CDR3 in DNA: TGCGCCAGCAGCCAGCAGGGTAACTATGGCTACACCTTC. It encodes CASSQQGNYGYTF. The rearrangement uses TRBV4-1 and TRBJ1-2; D perhaps matches TRBD1 (5 bases). The ends were cut back, 3 bases at V and 1 base at J, with 6 bases in the middle. The CDR3 consists of 13 residues. Germline lookup yields CDR1 MGHRA and CDR2 YSYEKL.

V usage is TRBV19 and J usage is TRBJ1-1, with D uncertain. Trimming took off 2 bases at V and 0 bases at J, with 22 bases between the two ends. This CDR3 has 19 residues. Germline lookup yields CDR1 LNHDA and CDR2 SQIVND (reference sequence). The CDR3 coding sequence is TGTGCCAGTAGTATATCGGTCGGTGAGCGGGCTCGCATGAACACTGAAGCTTTCTTT. Encoded protein: CASSISVGERARMNTEAFF.

This chain uses TRBV2 with TRBJ2-7; 7 nucleotides line up with TRBD1. V trimming: 7 bases; J trimming: 1 base; junction bases outside the gene matches: 7. Germline V CDR1 and CDR2: SNHLY, FYNNEI. The CDR3 is made up of 14 amino acids. This CDR3 is CASKAQGLSYEQYF. In nucleotides, the CDR3 is TGTGCCAGCAAAGCACAGGGGCTATCCTACGAGCAGTACTTC.

This clone was counted once. The chain joins TRBV6-5 to TRBJ2-7, with 8 bases lining up with TRBD1. Per the germline V gene, CDR1 is MNHEY and CDR2 is SVGAGI. Trimming took 1 base from V and 3 from J; bases not matched to a gene: 8. The CDR3 runs 16 residues. CDR3 region: CASSYLGGTGYYEQYF. Here the CDR3 DNA reads TGTGCCAGCAGTTACTTGGGTGGGACAGGCTACTACGAGCAGTACTTC.

The chain combines TRBV5-6 with TRBJ1-4, with 9 bases matching TRBD1. The CDR3 is 14 amino acids. The germline gives CDR1 SGHDT, CDR2 YYEEEE. J gave up 6 bases and V 4 bases, and 4 bases lay outside the gene matches. For the CDR3, the DNA is TGTGCCAGCAGCCCAAGGACAGGGGATGAAAAACTGTTTTTT. Residues: CASSPRTGDEKLFF.

The chain joins TRBV7-3 to TRBJ2-7; D is uncertain. V gave up 1 base and J gave up 3 bases, with 7 bases separating them. CDR1 SGHTA and CDR2 FQGTGA come from the germline V gene. The CDR3 extends over 13 amino acids. CDR3 DNA sequence: TGTGCCAGCAGCTTAAACGCCTACTACGAGCAGTACTTC. As protein: CASSLNAYYEQYF.

This clone was picked up one time. The chain is built from TRBV27 and TRBJ1-5; D uncertain. This CDR3 is 14 amino acids long. Trimming cost V 5 bases and J 0 bases, with 8 bases left between them. CDR1 and CDR2 (germline): MNHEY, SMNVEV (reference sequence). The CDR3: CASSMRSSNQPQHF. In DNA form, the CDR3 reads TGTGCCAGCAGTATGAGAAGTAGCAATCAGCCCCAGCATTTT.

The genes are TRBV7-3 and TRBJ2-5; 8 bases are a match to TRBD2. This CDR3 comprises 18 residues. The germline V gene has CDR1 SGHTA and CDR2 FQGTGA. The J segment lost 1 base and the V segment lost 5 bases, leaving 15 bases of the junction unmatched. The CDR3 DNA follows: TGTGCCAGCAGCCTAGGGGGGAGGGCTAGCGGGCTCCAAGAGACCCAGTACTTC. It translates to CASSLGGRASGLQETQYF.

V is TRBV29-1 and J is TRBJ2-1; 10 bases align to TRBD1. CDR1 and CDR2 from the germline V gene are SQVTM and ANQGSEA. There are 10 residues in the CDR3. J lost 15 bases, V lost 7 bases, and 6 bases had no gene match. CDR3 bases: TGCAGCGCGGGGACAGGGGAGGGGTTCTTC. As protein: CSAGTGEGFF.

The chain recombines TRBV6-6 with TRBJ1-5; D ambiguous. The CDR3 spans 16 residues. The V gene's germline CDR1 is MNHNY and CDR2 SVGAGI (reference sequence). With 2 bases removed from V and 5 bases from J, the gap between germline ends came to 16 bases. Here the CDR3 DNA reads TGTGCCAGCAGTTACCCGAATAGAAATTCGGATCAGCCCCAGCATTTT. Translation gives CASSYPNRNSDQPQHF.

As concerns this clone: A read error may account for a junction end that differs from germline. The rearrangement uses TRBV12-3 or TRBV12-4 and TRBJ1-1; no clear D. The CDR3 spans 11 residues. CDR3 amino acids: CASSSGPEAFF. CDR3 DNA sequence: TGTGCCAGCAGTAGTGGGCCTGAGGCTTTCTTT.

This clone was seen more than once but under ten times. The chain carries TRBV9 and TRBJ2-1; possible D gene TRBD2, 6 bases. The CDR3 runs to 18 residues. Trimming cost V 0 bases and J 4 bases, with 20 bases left between them. Germline V gene sequence: CDR1 SGDLS, CDR2 YYNGEE. The CDR3 spells CASSVDLLYGGKYNEQFF. The CDR3 DNA sequence: TGTGCCAGCAGCGTAGATCTCCTTTATGGCGGGAAATACAATGAGCAGTTCTTC.

CDR3 nucleotides: TGTGCCAGCAGCTCCAGACAGGCATCATACTACGAGCAGTACTTC. Its translation: CASSSRQASYYEQYF. V is TRBV7-2 and J is TRBJ2-7, with TRBD1 as a possible D gene (6 bases). The V end was cut by 4 bases, the J end by 3 bases, with 16 bases between. The CDR3 has 15 residues. Germline V gene sequence: CDR1 SGHTA, CDR2 FQGNSA.

The chain has TRBV25-1 and TRBJ1-1; D is unclear. The CDR3 spans 14 residues. The germline V and J ends were trimmed by 7 bases and 0 bases, with 12 bases remaining between them. CDR1 and CDR2 from the germline V gene are MGHDK and SYGVNS. CDR3 sequence: CASTPSGMNTEAFF. The CDR3 DNA reads TGTGCCAGCACCCCTTCGGGTATGAACACTGAAGCTTTCTTT.

The chain recombines TRBV27 with TRBJ1-5; the D gene is possibly TRBD1 (5 bases). The V gene's germline CDR1 is MNHEY and CDR2 SMNVEV (reference sequence). The CDR3 contains 16 residues. V was shortened by 3 bases and J by 1 base, with 13 bases between the two germline ends. CDR3 residues: CASSFTAAGSNQPQHF. CDR3 nucleotide sequence: TGTGCCAGCAGTTTTACTGCGGCAGGGAGCAATCAGCCCCAGCATTTT.

The chain joins TRBV28 to TRBJ2-1; a weak D match, TRBD2 (5 bases). Trimming shortened V by 7 bases and J by 4 bases, and 8 bases separated the two germline ends. The germline CDR1 and CDR2 sequences are MDHEN and SYDVKM. This CDR3 region has 12 residues. Here the CDR3 DNA reads TGTGCCAGCACCCCGGGGTACAATGAGCAGTTCTTC. Its translation is CASTPGYNEQFF.

J is TRBJ1-1 and V is TRBV6-5, with D maybe TRBD1 (6 bases). The CDR3 extends over 14 amino acids. Trimming removed 7 bases from V and 3 bases from J, with 15 bases in between. Germline CDR1 is MNHEY and CDR2 is SVGAGI. The CDR3: CASTDRWMDTEAFF. The CDR3 coding sequence is TGTGCCAGCACCGACAGGTGGATGGACACTGAAGCTTTCTTT.

The rearrangement uses TRBV4-2 and TRBJ1-6, with D unresolved. In germline, CDR1 is LGHNA, CDR2 YNFKEQ. Trimming stripped 4 bases from V and 7 bases from J, with 14 bases between. The CDR3 totals 15 residues. As DNA, the CDR3 is TGTGCCAGCAGCCCGGGAGGATCGGCGAATTCACCCCTCCACTTT. Its protein product is CASSPGGSANSPLHF.